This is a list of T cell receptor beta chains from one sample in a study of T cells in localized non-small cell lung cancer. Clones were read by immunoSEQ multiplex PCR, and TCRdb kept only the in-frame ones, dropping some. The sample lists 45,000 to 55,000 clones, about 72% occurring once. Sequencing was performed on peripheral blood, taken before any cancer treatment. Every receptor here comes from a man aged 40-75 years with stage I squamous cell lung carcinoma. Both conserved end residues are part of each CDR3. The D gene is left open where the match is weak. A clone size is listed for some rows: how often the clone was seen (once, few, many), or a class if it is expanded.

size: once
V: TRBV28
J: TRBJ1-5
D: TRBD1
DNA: TGTGCCAGCATCGGGACAGGGGGTTATAGCAATCAGCCCCAGCATTTT
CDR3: CASIGTGGYSNQPQHF

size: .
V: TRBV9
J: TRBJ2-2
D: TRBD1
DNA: TGTGCCAGCAGCGTAAGGACAGGGGCGAACACCGGGGAGCTGTTTTTT
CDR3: CASSVRTGANTGELFF

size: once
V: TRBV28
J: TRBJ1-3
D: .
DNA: TGTGCCAGCAACACGCGGAAGTTGAGCACTGGAAACACCATATATTTT
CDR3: CASNTRKLSTGNTIYF

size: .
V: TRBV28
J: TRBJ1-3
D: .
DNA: TGTGCCAGCACCACCCCTACCGTCCCCACCACGGATTTT
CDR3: CASTTPTVPTTDF

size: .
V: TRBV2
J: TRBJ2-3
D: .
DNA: TGTGCCAGCATGACAGATACGCAGTATTTT
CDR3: CASMTDTQYF

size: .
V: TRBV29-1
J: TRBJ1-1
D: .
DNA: TGCAGCGTGGGAAAACTTAGGAACACTGAAGCTTTCTTT
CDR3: CSVGKLRNTEAFF

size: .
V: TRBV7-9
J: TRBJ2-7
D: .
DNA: TGTGCCAGCAGCTTAGTGGGGGCGAGGGAGCAGTACTTC
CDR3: CASSLVGAREQYF

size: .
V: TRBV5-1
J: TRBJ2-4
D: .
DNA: TGCGCCAGCAGCTTGGCCGGTAAAAGTCCGTACTTC
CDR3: CASSLAGKSPYF

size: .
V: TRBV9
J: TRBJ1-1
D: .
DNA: TGTGCCAGCAGCCTCCTAGGGGTGAACACTGAAGCTTTCTTT
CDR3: CASSLLGVNTEAFF

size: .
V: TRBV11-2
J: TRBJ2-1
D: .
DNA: TGTGCCAGCAGCTTAGAGAATGAGCAGTTCTTC
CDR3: CASSLENEQFF

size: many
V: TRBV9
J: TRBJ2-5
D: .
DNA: TGTGCCAGCAGCGTAGGGGAAGAGACCCAGTACTTC
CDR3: CASSVGEETQYF

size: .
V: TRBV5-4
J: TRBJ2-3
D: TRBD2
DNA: TGTGCCAGCAGCTTCCCTAGCGGGGGCACAGATACGCAGTATTTT
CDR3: CASSFPSGGTDTQYF

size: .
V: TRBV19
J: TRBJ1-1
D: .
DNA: TGTGCCAGTAGTATCCCGGGCCACGTGAACACTGAAGCTTTCTTT
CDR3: CASSIPGHVNTEAFF

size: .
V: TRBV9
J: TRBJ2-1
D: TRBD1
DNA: TGTGCCAGCACCAGGACAGGGGCCTACAATGAGCAGTTCTTC
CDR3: CASTRTGAYNEQFF

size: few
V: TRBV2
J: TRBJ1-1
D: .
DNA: TGTGCCAGCAGTGCGTACAGTGCAGCTTTCTTT
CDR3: CASSAYSAAFF

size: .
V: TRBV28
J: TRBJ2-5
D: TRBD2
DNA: TGTGCCAGCAGCCGGAGCGGGGCGGAGACCCAGTACTTC
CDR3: CASSRSGAETQYF

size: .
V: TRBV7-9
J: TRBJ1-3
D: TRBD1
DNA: TGTGCCAGCAGCGCACAGGGGGCTGAAGGAAACACCATATATTTT
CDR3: CASSAQGAEGNTIYF

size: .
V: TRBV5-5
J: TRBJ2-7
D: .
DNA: TGTGCCAGCAGCCCTAGTATGTATGCAAGGACTTACGAGCAGTACTTC
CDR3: CASSPSMYARTYEQYF

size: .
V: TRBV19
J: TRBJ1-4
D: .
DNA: TGTGCCAGTAATACGGGTTTGGGGCATGCAAAACTGTTTTTT
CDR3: CASNTGLGHAKLFF

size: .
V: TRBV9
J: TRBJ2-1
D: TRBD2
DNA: TGTGCCAGCAGTGCTGGACTAGCGGGGAACAATGAGCAGTTCTTC
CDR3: CASSAGLAGNNEQFF

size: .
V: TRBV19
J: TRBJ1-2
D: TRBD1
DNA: TGTGCCAGTACCCGGGACAGGGAGCGCGGCTACACCTTC
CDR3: CASTRDRERGYTF

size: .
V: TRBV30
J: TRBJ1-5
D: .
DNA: TGTGCCTGGAGTGTCGGGGAAGGGGCCCAGCATTTT
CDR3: CAWSVGEGAQHF

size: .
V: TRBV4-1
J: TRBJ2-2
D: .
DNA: TGCGCCAGCAGCCAAGCCCCCAGGGGCAGTCAAGGGGAGCTGTTTTTT
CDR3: CASSQAPRGSQGELFF

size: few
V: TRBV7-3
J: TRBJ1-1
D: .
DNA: TGTGCCAGCAGACTCAACAGGAACACTGAAGCTTTCTTT
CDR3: CASRLNRNTEAFF

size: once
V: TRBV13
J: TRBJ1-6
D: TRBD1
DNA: TGTGCCAGCAGCGATACCAGGGGGGTTAATTCACCCCTCCACTTT
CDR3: CASSDTRGVNSPLHF

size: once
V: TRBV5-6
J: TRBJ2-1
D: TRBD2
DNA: TGTGCCAGCAGCCTAGCGGGGAGTACTCACAATGAGCAGTTCTTC
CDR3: CASSLAGSTHNEQFF

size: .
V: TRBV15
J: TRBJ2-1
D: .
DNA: TGTGCCACCAGCAGGGGGGTATTATTTTACAATGAGCAGTTCTTC
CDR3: CATSRGVLFYNEQFF

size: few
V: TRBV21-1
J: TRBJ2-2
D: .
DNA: TGTGCCAGCAGCTTGGAACCGTGGGTCACCGGGGAGCTGTTTTTT
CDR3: CASSLEPWVTGELFF

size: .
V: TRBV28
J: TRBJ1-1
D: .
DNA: TGTGCCAGCAGTTTACAGGACACTGAAGCTTTCTTT
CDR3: CASSLQDTEAFF

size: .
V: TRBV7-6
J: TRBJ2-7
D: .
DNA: TGTGCCAGCAGCGGATACCGGGACAACCAACAGTACTTC
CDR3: CASSGYRDNQQYF

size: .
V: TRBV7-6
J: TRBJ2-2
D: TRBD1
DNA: TGTGCCAGCAGATTTACAGGGGGCGCAGATAACGGGGAGCTGTTTTTT
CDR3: CASRFTGGADNGELFF

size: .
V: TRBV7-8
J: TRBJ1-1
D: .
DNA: TGTGCCAGCAGCTTTATGGAAACTGAAGCTTTCTTT
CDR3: CASSFMETEAFF

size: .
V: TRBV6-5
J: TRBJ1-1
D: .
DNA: TGTGCCACCTCGGGAGGGGCGAACACTGAAGCTTTCTTT
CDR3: CATSGGANTEAFF

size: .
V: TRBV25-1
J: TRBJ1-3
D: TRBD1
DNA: TGTGCCAGCAGTGAACAGGGGGCGAGAAACACCATATATTTT
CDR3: CASSEQGARNTIYF

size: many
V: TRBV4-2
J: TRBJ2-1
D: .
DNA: TGTGCCAGCAGCCAAGATTTATTAACGGATGAGCAGTTCTTC
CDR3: CASSQDLLTDEQFF

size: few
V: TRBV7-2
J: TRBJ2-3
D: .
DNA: TGTGCCAGCAGTTCTGCGGGACTCACAGATACGCAGTATTTT
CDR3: CASSSAGLTDTQYF

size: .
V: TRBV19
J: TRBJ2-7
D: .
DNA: TGTGCCAGTAGTAAGGGAGGCCTTGGTTCCTACGAGCAGTACTTC
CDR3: CASSKGGLGSYEQYF

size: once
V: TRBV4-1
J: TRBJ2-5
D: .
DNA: TGCGCCAGCAGCCAAACACCCCAGTACCAAGAGACCCAGTACTTC
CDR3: CASSQTPQYQETQYF

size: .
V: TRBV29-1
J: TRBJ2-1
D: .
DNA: TGCAGCGCATCCGGGACGCTATACAATGAGCAGTTCTTC
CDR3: CSASGTLYNEQFF

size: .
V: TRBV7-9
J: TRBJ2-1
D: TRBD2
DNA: TGTGCCAGCAGCCTAACGAGGACTAGCGATCAGCAGTTCTTC
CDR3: CASSLTRTSDQQFF

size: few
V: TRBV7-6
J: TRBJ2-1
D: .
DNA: TGTGCCAGCAGCTTAATTAGCGATGAGCAGTTCTTC
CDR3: CASSLISDEQFF

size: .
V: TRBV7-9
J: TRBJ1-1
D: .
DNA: TGTGCCAGCAGCTTAGGGGGGTCCAACACTGAAGCTTTCTTT
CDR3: CASSLGGSNTEAFF

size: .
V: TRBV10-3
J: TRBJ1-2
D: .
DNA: TGTGCCATCAGTGAGGGACGGTACTATGGCTACACCTTC
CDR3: CAISEGRYYGYTF

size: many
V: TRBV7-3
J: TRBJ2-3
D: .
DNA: TGTGCCAGCAGCTTTAGTACCCTCACAGATACGCAGTATTTT
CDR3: CASSFSTLTDTQYF

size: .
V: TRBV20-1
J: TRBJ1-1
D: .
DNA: TGCAGTGCTAGCGAGGGCTTCAAAGCTTTCTTT
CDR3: CSASEGFKAFF

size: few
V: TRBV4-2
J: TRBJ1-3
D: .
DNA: TGTGCCAGCAGCCAAGAGGGCTCTGGAAACACCATATATTTT
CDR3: CASSQEGSGNTIYF

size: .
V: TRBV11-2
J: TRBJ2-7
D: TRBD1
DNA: TGTGCCAGCAGCTTAGAAAACAGGGGAAGCTACGAGCAGTACTTC
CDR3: CASSLENRGSYEQYF

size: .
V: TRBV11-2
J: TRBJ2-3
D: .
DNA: TGTGCCAGCAGCTTGGACGGGAGCACAGATACGCAGTATTTT
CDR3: CASSLDGSTDTQYF